This TCR beta chain came from a study of human CD8 memory T cell subsets. Study-level findings and limits: Precursor exhausted T cells and stem-like memory T cells were similarly highly diverse, while effector memory cells were not. Precursor exhausted T cells appeared less diverse than stem-like memory T cells according to Chao1 estimates.

TCR beta was sequenced from UMI-tagged 5' RACE libraries. Reanalyzing the 5' RACE reads, TCRdb keeps one entry per CDR3 protein, without DNA. The sample is made up of under 4,500 distinct CDR3 sequences, and the top ten hold 30% to 40% of it. The germline CDR1 and CDR2 sequences are MRHNA and SNTAGT. This CDR3 comprises 15 residues. Healthy donors' buffy coats supplied the PBMC. Points on this clonotype: Antigen: not known.

V usage is TRBV6-4 and J usage is TRBJ2-3; TCRdb's D call, TRBD2, is unchecked because there is no DNA. Sequencing used CD8+ T cells from PBMCs. The clonotype comes from a human donor in good health. CDR3 in amino acids: CASSEVAGGTDTQYF.